A selection of T cell receptor beta chains follows, all from one sample in a study of blood T cells in healthy people across ages. TCRdb analysed the 5' RACE reads with MiXCR anew, one entry per CDR3 protein. In the table there are some 930,000 distinct CDR3 sequences, about 29% of which are singletons. The data were also submitted as part of a second study, on T cells of mothers and their children.

Source material: blood. The receptors were gathered from a woman aged 40-49 years in good health. CDR3s include the opening cysteine and the closing phenylalanine or tryptophan. A D gene is named only where the DNA matches it firmly. Expanded clones are given a class, and other clones once, few, many or no size at all.

v_call,d_call,clone_size,j_call,cdr3_nt,cdr3_aa
TRBV5-1,TRBD2,-,TRBJ2-7,TGCGCCAGCAGCCCACGGCCAACGGACACGGGACTAGCGGGGAGGAACGAGCAGTACTTC,CASSPRPTDTGLAGRNEQYF
TRBV6-2/TRBV6-3,-,-,TRBJ1-5,TGTGCCGGCAGTTACGGCGGGGATTTCACGGCCCAGCATTTT,CAGSYGGDFTAQHF
TRBV7-9,-,-,TRBJ1-4,TGTGCCAGCAGCACCTATTGGGGGGCTGAAAAACTGTTTTTT,CASSTYWGAEKLFF
TRBV10-3,TRBD1,many,TRBJ1-2,TGTGCCATCAGTGATTATACAGGGGGCTATGGCTACACCTTC,CAISDYTGGYGYTF
TRBV7-2,-,once,TRBJ2-3,TGTGCCAGCAGCTTAAGACGGACCACAGATACGCAGTATTTT,CASSLRRTTDTQYF
TRBV20-1,TRBD1,few,TRBJ2-7,TGCAGTGCGCCCCGGACAGGGGGCTACGAGCAGTACTTC,CSAPRTGGYEQYF
TRBV3-1,TRBD2,many,TRBJ2-5,TGTGCCAGCAGCCAAGGAGCGGTGGCGGGGGGGAAAGAGACCCAGTACTTC,CASSQGAVAGGKETQYF
TRBV7-8,-,-,TRBJ1-1,TGTGCCAGCAGCAGGGGGACGAGGAACACTGAAGCTTTCTTT,CASSRGTRNTEAFF
TRBV27,TRBD2,once,TRBJ2-3,TGTGCCAGCAGCCCTCCACCTAGCGGGAGTTGGGATACGCAGTATTTT,CASSPPPSGSWDTQYF
TRBV15,-,-,TRBJ2-1,TGTGCCACCAGCAGAGTCAGGCTAGGCAATGAGCAGTTCTTC,CATSRVRLGNEQFF
TRBV5-5,-,-,TRBJ1-1,TGTGCCAGCAGCTCAAGCAGGGCCCCAGGCACTGAAGCTTTCTTT,CASSSSRAPGTEAFF
TRBV6-6,-,many,TRBJ2-1,TGTGCCAGCAGGGAGGGGGCAGGGTGGAATGAGCAGTTCTTC,CASREGAGWNEQFF
TRBV20-1,-,-,TRBJ2-1,TGCAGGGCGAGAGAGAGGGAACATGAGCAGTTCTTC,CRAREREHEQFF
TRBV3-1,-,few,TRBJ2-5,TGTGCCAGCAGCTCCCCCCAAGGGCAGTACTTC,CASSSPQGQYF
TRBV20-1,TRBD2,-,TRBJ2-3,TGCAGTGCTGGGACTCCGAGCGGGATTGTTACGCAGTATTTT,CSAGTPSGIVTQYF
TRBV29-1,TRBD1,-,TRBJ2-1,TGCAGCGTCAACAGGGGCAATGAGCAGTTCTTC,CSVNRGNEQFF
TRBV4-2,TRBD2,few,TRBJ2-3,TGTGCCAGCAGCCATAGCGGGGGGGCCGCAGATACGCAGTATTTT,CASSHSGGAADTQYF
TRBV27,-,few,TRBJ2-2,TGTGCCAGCAGTTTCGGTCCGTTCGGGGAGCTGTTTTTT,CASSFGPFGELFF
TRBV28,-,few,TRBJ2-5,TGTGCCAGCAGTCCCAACCGACTAGCAGGGGGATCGGAGACCCAGTACTTC,CASSPNRLAGGSETQYF
TRBV12-3/TRBV12-4,TRBD2,few,TRBJ2-3,TGTGCCAGCAGACGAACTAGCGGGGGAGGCACAGATACGCAGTATTTT,CASRRTSGGGTDTQYF
TRBV7-9,-,-,TRBJ1-5,TGTGCCAGCAGCGCCAGGGGCACGGGACAGCCCCAGCATTTT,CASSARGTGQPQHF
TRBV7-7,TRBD2,many,TRBJ2-1,TGTGCTAGCAGCGCGGGACTAGCGGGGGGATACAATGAGCAGTTCTTC,CASSAGLAGGYNEQFF
TRBV7-9,TRBD1,many,TRBJ1-2,TGTGCCAGCAGCCCCTTGCTCTCGGGACAGGACTATGGCTACACCTTC,CASSPLLSGQDYGYTF
TRBV3-1,-,-,TRBJ1-2,TGTGCCAGCAGCGGGTATGGCTACACCTTC,CASSGYGYTF
TRBV20-1,-,few,TRBJ1-1,TGCAGTGCTAGCCTGGGACCCGCCCCTAATGAAGCTTTCTTT,CSASLGPAPNEAFF
TRBV12-3/TRBV12-4,-,-,TRBJ1-1,TGTGCCAGCAGTTTTAGTGGGGCGACTGAAGCTTTCTTT,CASSFSGATEAFF
TRBV4-1,-,few,TRBJ1-5,TGCGCCAGCAGCCAACCGACAAGTGGGGGGAAAACAAAGGATCAGCCCCAGCATTTT,CASSQPTSGGKTKDQPQHF
TRBV6-5,-,few,TRBJ1-6,TGTGCCAGCAAGGACAAGTCCTATAATTCACCCCTCCACTTT,CASKDKSYNSPLHF
TRBV27,TRBD1,-,TRBJ2-7,TGTGCCAGCCGGACAGGGGTAGGGGAGCAGTACTTC,CASRTGVGEQYF
TRBV5-1,TRBD2,-,TRBJ2-7,TGCGCCAGCAGCACAAGTTCTAGCGGGGGGGCCTACGAGCAGTACTTC,CASSTSSSGGAYEQYF
TRBV6-5,-,many,TRBJ2-5,TGTGCCAGCAGATTCTCGACTCGGGCGGAGACCCAGTACTTC,CASRFSTRAETQYF
TRBV19,-,-,TRBJ2-3,TGTGCCAGTAGTATGGCCACAGGGTTGCCAGATACGCAGGATTTT,CASSMATGLPDTQDF
TRBV28,-,-,TRBJ2-5,TGTGCCAGCAGGTTTGGGGGGTCGGAGACCCAGTACTTC,CASRFGGSETQYF
TRBV6-5,-,few,TRBJ2-7,TGTGCCAGCAGTACCAACAGGGCAGCAACGCCCTACGAGCAGTACTTC,CASSTNRAATPYEQYF
TRBV5-1,-,-,TRBJ1-4,TGCGCCAGCAGGGGCAGTTTAGCAACTAATGAAAAACTGTTTTTT,CASRGSLATNEKLFF
TRBV7-9,TRBD2,-,TRBJ2-7,TGTGCCAGCAGTGCCCCGGGGGGCTACGAGCAGTACTTC,CASSAPGGYEQYF
TRBV11-2,-,many,TRBJ2-3,TGTGCCAGCAGCTTAGATACTCCCACAGATACGCAGTATTTT,CASSLDTPTDTQYF
TRBV27,-,-,TRBJ2-4,TGTGCCAGCGGTTTAAGGGGGGGGCACTATCAGTACTTC,CASGLRGGHYQYF
TRBV24-1,-,many,TRBJ2-5,TGTGCCACCAGTGGTTCTGGAACGGAGACCCAGTACTTC,CATSGSGTETQYF
TRBV20-1,-,few,TRBJ1-2,TGCAGTGCCCCACCCAGGACAGTAGCCTACTATGGCTACACCTTC,CSAPPRTVAYYGYTF
TRBV28,-,many,TRBJ2-7,TGTGCCAGCAGTTTGTCCCCCTTGGAGCAGTACTTC,CASSLSPLEQYF
TRBV27,-,many,TRBJ2-7,TGTGCCAGCAGTTTATCAGGACAGCCCTACGAGCAGTACTTC,CASSLSGQPYEQYF
TRBV5-1,-,few,TRBJ2-3,TGCGCCAGCAGCTCCCGTGTCGGAACAGATACGCAGTATTTT,CASSSRVGTDTQYF
TRBV5-1,TRBD1,few,TRBJ1-1,TGCGCCAGCAGCGACAGGGGTTTTGCTGAAGCTTTCTTT,CASSDRGFAEAFF
TRBV5-6,-,few,TRBJ2-3,TGTGCCAGCAGCTTAGCAAGGACGGACCGCGACCTTCCCACAGATACGCAGTATTTT,CASSLARTDRDLPTDTQYF
TRBV29-1,TRBD1,many,TRBJ2-7,TGCAGCGTTGAAGGCTCCGGGACAGGGACTTCCTACGAGCAGTACTTC,CSVEGSGTGTSYEQYF
TRBV11-2,TRBD1,-,TRBJ2-3,TGTGCCAGCAGCGCACTGACAGGGTCAGATACGCAGTATTTT,CASSALTGSDTQYF
TRBV3-1,TRBD2,-,TRBJ2-3,TGTGCCAGCAGCCTCTCGACTAGCGGGCGCACAGATACGCAGTATTTT,CASSLSTSGRTDTQYF
TRBV7-2,TRBD1,-,TRBJ2-7,TGTGCCAGCAGCCCGGGACAGCCGAGATCCTACGAGCAGTACTTC,CASSPGQPRSYEQYF
TRBV18,-,-,TRBJ1-4,TGTGCCAGCTCACCACGGAAGGGACAAACAGGAGCAACTAATGAAAAACTGTTTTTT,CASSPRKGQTGATNEKLFF
TRBV5-1,-,-,TRBJ2-5,TGCGCCAGCAGAACCATAGGAGAAGAGACCCAGTACTTC,CASRTIGEETQYF
TRBV6-4,-,few,TRBJ1-1,TGTGCCAGCAGTGAAGGGGCAGCGGGGAACACTGAAGCTTTCTTT,CASSEGAAGNTEAFF
TRBV7-2,TRBD1,many,TRBJ2-7,TGTGCCAGCAGCTTGGGACAGGGAGGGGGCGAGCAGTACTTC,CASSLGQGGGEQYF